A selection of T cell receptor beta chains follows, all from one sample in a study of blood T cell repertoires in COVID-19. Sequencing was performed with immunoSEQ multiplex PCR; in TCRdb, only in-frame clones are kept and a portion is missing. The sample shows about 190,000 clones, more than 75% of them seen only once. Sequencing input: peripheral blood. The receptors here all came from a human donor in a cohort sampled during active COVID-19. CDR3s include the opening cysteine and the closing phenylalanine or tryptophan. Each record gives: D gene, clone size, J gene, V gene, CDR3 protein, CDR3 DNA. D genes are given only for firm matches. Size values are once, few and many counts, or a class for expanded clones, and some rows have none.

D: .; size: .; J: TRBJ1-3; V: TRBV9; CDR3: CASSVSPFRAGERNTIYF; DNA: TGTGCCAGCAGCGTATCCCCTTTTCGGGCAGGGGAAAGAAACACCATATATTTT
D: .; size: .; J: TRBJ2-7; V: TRBV6-6; CDR3: CASSPGSYEQYF; DNA: TGTGCCAGCAGTCCCGGCTCCTACGAGCAGTACTTC
D: .; size: .; J: TRBJ2-1; V: TRBV24-1; CDR3: CATSDQSSAAYNEQFF; DNA: TGTGCCACCAGTGACCAATCTAGCGCCGCCTACAATGAGCAGTTCTTC
D: .; size: .; J: TRBJ1-1; V: TRBV27; CDR3: CASSSRGGIIRAFF; DNA: TGTGCCAGCAGCTCCCGAGGGGGTATTATCCGGGCTTTCTTT
D: TRBD1; size: .; J: TRBJ2-5; V: TRBV2; CDR3: CASSGQGYGETQYF; DNA: TGTGCCAGCAGTGGACAGGGATATGGGGAGACCCAGTACTTC
D: .; size: .; J: TRBJ1-2; V: TRBV5-4; CDR3: CASSSQTLGGGYTF; DNA: TGTGCCAGCAGCTCTCAGACCTTGGGGGGAGGCTACACCTTC
D: TRBD1; size: .; J: TRBJ1-1; V: TRBV7-2; CDR3: CASSLATGGTEAFF; DNA: TGTGCCAGCAGCCTAGCGACAGGGGGCACTGAAGCTTTCTTT
D: .; size: .; J: TRBJ2-6; V: TRBV2; CDR3: CASSGAGILLSGANVLTF; DNA: TGTGCCAGCAGTGGGGCAGGTATCTTACTCTCTGGGGCCAACGTCCTGACTTTC
D: .; size: .; J: TRBJ1-4; V: TRBV15; CDR3: CATSSLITTNEKLFF; DNA: TGTGCCACCAGCAGCCTTATAACAACTAATGAAAAACTGTTTTTT
D: TRBD1; size: .; J: TRBJ2-7; V: TRBV28; CDR3: CASSLQGAQNEQYF; DNA: TGTGCCAGCAGCCTCCAGGGGGCGCAGAACGAGCAGTACTTC
D: TRBD1; size: .; J: TRBJ1-2; V: TRBV7-2; CDR3: CASSMGTGVGYTF; DNA: TGTGCCAGCAGCATGGGGACAGGGGTTGGCTACACCTTC
D: .; size: .; J: TRBJ2-1; V: TRBV6-5; CDR3: CASTRTDNEQFF; DNA: TGTGCCAGCACTCGGACAGACAATGAGCAGTTCTTC
D: .; size: .; J: TRBJ2-1; V: TRBV5-6; CDR3: CASSPGTNNEQFF; DNA: TGTGCCAGCAGCCCCGGGACAAACAATGAGCAGTTCTTC
D: TRBD1; size: .; J: TRBJ1-2; V: TRBV18; CDR3: CASSPETGGLGYGYTF; DNA: TGTGCCAGCTCACCAGAGACAGGGGGCCTTGGCTATGGCTACACCTTC
D: TRBD1; size: .; J: TRBJ1-2; V: TRBV7-2; CDR3: CASSLLGQVAYGYTF; DNA: TGTGCCAGCAGCTTGTTGGGACAGGTGGCCTATGGCTACACCTTC
D: .; size: .; J: TRBJ1-2; V: TRBV5-1; CDR3: CASSLVGQLSGYTF; DNA: TGCGCCAGCAGCTTGGTAGGACAGCTCTCTGGCTACACCTTC
D: .; size: .; J: TRBJ1-2; V: TRBV23-1; CDR3: CASSLQAPNYGYTF; DNA: TGCGCCAGCAGTCTACAGGCCCCTAACTATGGCTACACCTTC
D: .; size: .; J: TRBJ1-5; V: TRBV6-2/TRBV6-3; CDR3: CASSRGGARQPQHF; DNA: TGTGCCAGCAGTCGGGGGGGGGCACGTCAGCCCCAGCATTTT
D: .; size: .; J: TRBJ2-5; V: TRBV11-2; CDR3: CASSLTGHLFQETQYF; DNA: TGTGCCAGCAGCTTGACAGGCCATCTATTCCAAGAGACCCAGTACTTC
D: TRBD2; size: .; J: TRBJ2-1; V: TRBV5-5; CDR3: CASSPTSGNYNEQFF; DNA: TGTGCCAGCAGTCCCACTAGCGGGAATTACAATGAGCAGTTCTTC
D: .; size: .; J: TRBJ2-7; V: TRBV19; CDR3: CASSLWTTGEQYF; DNA: TGTGCCAGTAGTCTCTGGACAACGGGTGAGCAGTACTTC
D: TRBD2; size: .; J: TRBJ2-5; V: TRBV11-1; CDR3: CASSSGLAVLQETQYF; DNA: TGTGCCAGCAGCTCCGGACTAGCGGTCCTCCAAGAGACCCAGTACTTC
D: TRBD1; size: .; J: TRBJ1-2; V: TRBV27; CDR3: CASSSPGTGAYGYTF; DNA: TGTGCCAGCAGTTCCCCCGGGACAGGGGCCTATGGCTACACCTTC
D: TRBD1; size: .; J: TRBJ2-3; V: TRBV6-4; CDR3: CASRSNGQGTDTQYF; DNA: TGTGCCAGCAGATCCAACGGACAGGGCACAGATACGCAGTATTTT
D: .; size: .; J: TRBJ1-1; V: TRBV6-5; CDR3: CASTPPGGNTEAFF; DNA: TGTGCCAGCACCCCCCCCGGTGGGAACACTGAAGCTTTCTTT
D: .; size: few; J: TRBJ1-2; V: TRBV5-1; CDR3: CASSLGEAGSPGYTF; DNA: TGCGCCAGCAGCTTGGGTGAGGCAGGGTCTCCCGGCTACACCTTC
D: .; size: .; J: TRBJ2-7; V: TRBV18; CDR3: CASSPYRQGTYEQYF; DNA: TGTGCCAGCTCACCATACCGCCAGGGCACCTACGAGCAGTACTTC
D: .; size: .; J: TRBJ2-7; V: TRBV20-1; CDR3: CSASDGGYEQYF; DNA: TGCAGTGCTAGTGACGGGGGCTACGAGCAGTACTTC
D: TRBD1; size: .; J: TRBJ2-1; V: TRBV28; CDR3: CASRYRTGWLGNEQFF; DNA: TGTGCCAGCAGATATCGGACAGGGTGGTTGGGCAATGAGCAGTTCTTC
D: .; size: .; J: TRBJ1-1; V: TRBV19; CDR3: CASSIQGWDTEAFF; DNA: TGTGCCAGTAGTATACAGGGGTGGGACACTGAAGCTTTCTTT
D: .; size: .; J: TRBJ2-1; V: TRBV27; CDR3: CASSLSIGQGGFF; DNA: TGTGCCAGCAGTTTATCGATTGGGCAGGGAGGGTTCTTC
D: TRBD1; size: .; J: TRBJ1-4; V: TRBV5-1; CDR3: CASSPGQGARGEKLFF; DNA: TGCGCCAGCAGCCCCGGACAGGGGGCTAGGGGTGAAAAACTGTTTTTT
D: .; size: .; J: TRBJ2-2; V: TRBV11-3; CDR3: CASSFRTVANTGELFF; DNA: TGTGCCAGCAGCTTTAGGACAGTCGCGAACACCGGGGAGCTGTTTTTT
D: .; size: .; J: TRBJ2-1; V: TRBV5-4; CDR3: CASSSTTAYNEQFF; DNA: TGTGCCAGCAGCTCGACTACAGCTTACAATGAGCAGTTCTTC
D: .; size: few; J: TRBJ2-7; V: TRBV5-4; CDR3: CASSLGSVADGYEQYF; DNA: TGTGCCAGCAGCTTGGGGTCGGTAGCGGATGGCTACGAGCAGTACTTC
D: .; size: .; J: TRBJ2-7; V: TRBV27; CDR3: CASSLSRAYEQYF; DNA: TGTGCCAGCAGTTTATCGCGGGCCTACGAGCAGTACTTC
D: .; size: .; J: TRBJ1-1; V: TRBV2; CDR3: CASSPNPPGLSEAFF; DNA: TGTGCCAGCAGCCCCAACCCCCCGGGTTTGTCTGAAGCTTTCTTT
D: TRBD2; size: .; J: TRBJ2-5; V: TRBV7-8; CDR3: CASSLLAGSRGETQYF; DNA: TGTGCCAGCAGCTTACTAGCGGGGTCCCGGGGAGAGACCCAGTACTTC
D: TRBD1; size: .; J: TRBJ1-1; V: TRBV10-3; CDR3: CAISETAGGVVTEAFF; DNA: TGTGCCATCAGTGAAACAGCAGGGGGCGTCGTCACTGAAGCTTTCTTT
D: TRBD1; size: .; J: TRBJ1-1; V: TRBV6-2/TRBV6-3; CDR3: CASSLRTGGMNTEAFF; DNA: TGTGCCAGCAGTCTCAGGACAGGGGGGATGAACACTGAAGCTTTCTTT
D: .; size: .; J: TRBJ2-3; V: TRBV5-1; CDR3: CASSQAVSTDTQYF; DNA: TGCGCCAGCAGCCAGGCCGTTAGCACAGATACGCAGTATTTT
D: .; size: .; J: TRBJ1-3; V: TRBV2; CDR3: CASRESPGTGNTIYF; DNA: TGTGCCAGCAGGGAAAGTCCGGGAACTGGAAACACCATATATTTT
D: TRBD2; size: .; J: TRBJ2-3; V: TRBV7-6; CDR3: CASSLGAGTSLSTDTQYF; DNA: TGTGCCAGCAGCTTGGGTGCTGGGACTAGCTTGAGCACAGATACGCAGTATTTT
D: TRBD1; size: .; J: TRBJ2-2; V: TRBV6-2/TRBV6-3; CDR3: CASSLTGLGELFF; DNA: TGTGCCAGCAGTTTGACAGGGTTGGGGGAGCTGTTTTTT
D: TRBD1; size: .; J: TRBJ1-1; V: TRBV19; CDR3: CASTTDREGRQAFF; DNA: TGTGCCAGTACCACGGACAGGGAGGGCCGCCAAGCTTTCTTT
D: TRBD2; size: .; J: TRBJ2-5; V: TRBV12-5; CDR3: CASGLGLAGGQETQYF; DNA: TGTGCTAGTGGTTTGGGACTAGCGGGGGGGCAAGAGACCCAGTACTTC
D: TRBD1; size: .; J: TRBJ1-1; V: TRBV18; CDR3: CASSPGTGNRNTEAFF; DNA: TGTGCCAGCTCACCCGGGACAGGGAACCGGAACACTGAAGCTTTCTTT
D: .; size: .; J: TRBJ2-2; V: TRBV29-1; CDR3: CSVEEGVGELFF; DNA: TGCAGCGTTGAAGAAGGGGTCGGGGAGCTGTTTTTT
D: .; size: .; J: TRBJ1-2; V: TRBV7-9; CDR3: CASSFAGTPRGYTF; DNA: TGTGCCAGCAGCTTTGCGGGCACCCCCCGTGGCTACACCTTC
D: .; size: once; J: TRBJ2-7; V: TRBV5-6; CDR3: CASSLPGPYEQYF; DNA: TGTGCCAGCAGCTTGCCAGGTCCCTACGAGCAGTACTTC
D: TRBD2; size: few; J: TRBJ2-7; V: TRBV9; CDR3: CASGREGHSNEQYF; DNA: TGTGCCAGCGGGCGGGAGGGCCATAGCAACGAGCAGTACTTC
D: .; size: .; J: TRBJ2-5; V: TRBV5-1; CDR3: CASSPPPEGLETQYF; DNA: TGCGCCAGCAGCCCCCCCCCTGAGGGCTTAGAGACCCAGTACTTC